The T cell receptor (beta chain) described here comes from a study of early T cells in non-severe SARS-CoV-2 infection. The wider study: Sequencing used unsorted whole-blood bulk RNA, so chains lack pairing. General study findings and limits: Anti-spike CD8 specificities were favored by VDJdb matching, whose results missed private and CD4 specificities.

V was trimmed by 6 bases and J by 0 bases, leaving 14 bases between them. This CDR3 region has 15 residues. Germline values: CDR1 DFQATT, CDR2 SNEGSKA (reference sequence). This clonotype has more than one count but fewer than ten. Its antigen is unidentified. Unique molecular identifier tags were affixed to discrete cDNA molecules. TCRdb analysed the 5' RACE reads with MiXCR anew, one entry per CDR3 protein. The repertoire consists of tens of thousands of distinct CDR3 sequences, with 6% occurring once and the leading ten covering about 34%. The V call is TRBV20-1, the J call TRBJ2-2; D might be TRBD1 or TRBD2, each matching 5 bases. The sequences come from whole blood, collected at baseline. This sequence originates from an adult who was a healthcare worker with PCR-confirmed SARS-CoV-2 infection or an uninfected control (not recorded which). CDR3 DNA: TGCAGTGCGCGCACCGGGACGGCGAACACCGGGGAGCTGTTTTTT. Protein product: CSARTGTANTGELFF.